This T cell receptor (beta chain) is drawn from a study of response to subunit inactivated influenza vaccine (dated by TCRdb to the late 2010s). About the investigation overall: Deep quantitative profiling of the T cell receptor repertoire was used in the study to follow responses to a trivalent subunit inactivated influenza vaccine. What the work shows at the level of the full study, not this receptor alone: The authors proposed that each seasonal influenza vaccination may bring in only a limited number of new T cells.

The CDR3 starts with the cysteine, ends with the phenylalanine, and has 13 residues. Only the CDR3 DNA is retained, 39 bases long and in frame from the first base. V and J lose 5 bases and 1 base, and a span of 8 bases separates them. CDR1 is given as LNHNV and CDR2 as YYDKDF, both from the germline V gene (reference sequence). Libraries were prepared through RT-PCR. Sequencing was carried out with an Illumina HiSeq 2500. In TCRdb, the public reads were trimmed at Q25 with fastp and aligned with MiXCR, with productive beta chains retained. All rows with the same CDR3 protein become a single entry with the most common DNA and genes. Present in this sample are fewer than 800,000 distinct CDR3 sequences, about a sixth of which were seen just once. 11% of the sample goes to the ten largest clones. This clonotype showed up just a few times. Its antigen remains unidentified. The input lacks base qualities; no much larger clone sits a single base away.

This sample comprised PBMCs from blood, obtained about 11 days after vaccination. The V and J segments used are TRBV15 and TRBJ1-1; TRBD1 is possibly the D segment (5 matching bases). The clonotype originates from a man between 50 and 59 years old who received an inactivated influenza vaccine. Donor details come from another sample of the same person, matched by shared clones. The CDR3: CATSGDRNTEAFF. The DNA sequence follows: TGTGCCACCAGCGGCGACAGGAACACTGAAGCTTTCTTT.